This T cell receptor beta chain stems from a study of T cells after yellow fever vaccination. Production of TCR cDNA was by 5'RACE template switching, which also added a universal primer site and UMIs. TCRdb itself ran the 5' RACE reads through MiXCR, one entry per CDR3 protein. The sample includes 350,000 to 450,000 distinct CDR3 sequences, around 6.4% of them seen just once. This clonotype was observed a handful of times. As yet, its antigen is unknown. The CDR3 runs 15 residues. CDR1 MNHEY and CDR2 SVGAGI come from the germline V gene. With 0 bases clipped from V and 4 bases from J, the junction kept 5 bases outside the gene matches. Whole-study findings and limits: Just a small share of clonotypes turned up in the CD4 compartment as well as the CD8 compartment. Peaking on day 5 versus 15, the secondary response was faster but weaker. Subsequent booster samples again held most clones from primary vaccination (more than 95% CD4, about 86% CD8).

The TCR originated in a man under 40 who received the YFV17D yellow fever vaccine. J is TRBJ2-7 and V is TRBV6-5; 8 bases line up with TRBD1. The sequences come from PBMCs, collected 5 days after the yellow fever booster vaccination. CDR3 sequence: CASSYSPRGQYEQYF. The DNA of the CDR3 is TGTGCCAGCAGTTACTCCCCCAGGGGGCAATACGAGCAGTACTTC.